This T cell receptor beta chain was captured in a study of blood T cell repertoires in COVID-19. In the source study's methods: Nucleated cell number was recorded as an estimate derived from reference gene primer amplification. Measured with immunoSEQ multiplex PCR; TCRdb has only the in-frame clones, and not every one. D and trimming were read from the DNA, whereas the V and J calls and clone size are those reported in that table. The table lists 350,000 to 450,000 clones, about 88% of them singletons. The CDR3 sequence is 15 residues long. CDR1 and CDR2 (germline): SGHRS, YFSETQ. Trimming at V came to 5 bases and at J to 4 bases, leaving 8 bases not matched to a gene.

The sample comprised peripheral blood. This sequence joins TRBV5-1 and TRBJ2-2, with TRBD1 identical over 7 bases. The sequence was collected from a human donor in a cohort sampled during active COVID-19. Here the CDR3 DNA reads TGCGCCAGCAGGGATACAGGGGAGCCCACCGGGGAGCTGTTTTTT. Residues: CASRDTGEPTGELFF. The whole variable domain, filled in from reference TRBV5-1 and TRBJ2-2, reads KAGVTQTPRYLIKTRGQQVTLSCSPISGHRSVSWYQQTPGQGLQFLFEYFSETQRNKGNFPGRFSGRQFSNSRSEMNVSTLELGDSALYLCASRDTGEPTGELFFGEGSRLTVL.